The entry below gives a single T cell receptor (beta chain) sequence along with its context. Its antigen specificity is not known. Per-base qualities were not stored, and no clone one base away is much larger. In the prospective study, participants were about 18 to 100 years old, resided in around 25 geographic areas of the United States, and were enrolled through a virtual design. In the prospective study, cohorts were assigned on the basis of participant-reported clinical history obtained from a screening survey and a study questionnaire. For ImmuneRACE Cohort 3, a participant was defined as recovered based on two consecutive negative NP/OP PCR tests, clearance by a healthcare professional, or resolution of symptoms. Mobile phlebotomists in the prospective study collected whole blood, serum and a nasopharyngeal or oropharyngeal swab from every participant. Participants in the prospective study had the option to provide additional blood draws and questionnaires over a 2-month period. Prospective study blood samples were shipped either frozen or at room temperature before DNA extraction.

TCRbeta CDR3 regions were amplified from genomic DNA by means of the immunoSEQ Assay, a bias-controlled multiplex PCR. The authors' pipeline ran thus. Nucleated cell counts per sample were estimated from amplification of reference gene primers within the assay. To quantify the absolute abundance of each unique TCRbeta CDR3 rearrangement, sequence reads were collapsed and filtered. For each sample, productive Simpson clonality was calculated as the square root of Simpson's diversity index over productive rearrangements. TCRdb's version of the immuneACCESS table is confined to in-frame rearrangements and falls short of the full clone set. An unresolved V gene accounts for under half of the shortfall where checked; the remainder is of unknown origin. The V and J calls and clone size were taken over from that table, and D and trimming were inferred from the DNA. The sample table lists 250,000 to 400,000 clones, more than 90% of them with a count of one. The ten largest clones capture about 2.4% of the sample.

This entry comes from a study of blood T cell repertoires in COVID-19 (dated by TCRdb to 2018 to 2020). For context, the study as a whole: The collaborator samples originated in the United States, Italy and Spain and spanned the acute and convalescent phases of COVID-19. The material from the prospective study consisted of cDNA or gDNA derived from T cells, B-cell-depleted T cells, or PBMCs. The dataset comprised deeply sampled blood TCRbeta repertoires from subjects exposed to, actively infected with, or recovered from COVID-19. The repertoires were made available in a free public database intended to serve as a resource for research on the immune response to SARS-CoV-2. The samples were drawn from the first 160 participants of the ongoing ImmuneRACE study and from over 950 subjects provided by 6 global collaborators. Sample metadata almost always included a de-identified subject ID, COVID-19 status, age in years and sex. Where HLA class I and class II types were available, the types were taken from metadata supplied by the sample provider, not from assay-based typing.

Study-wide conclusions, independent of this receptor: Clinical and demographic metadata were provided uncurated, with the amount varying by source and participant.

Compared with germline, V lacks 6 bases and J lacks 4 bases; bases without a gene match: 8. CDR1 and CDR2, looked up from the germline V gene (reference sequence), are LNHDA and SQIVND. Including cysteine and phenylalanine, the CDR3 has 15 amino acids. Only the CDR3 DNA stays, 45 bases, in frame from base 1. Sequences were obtained from PBMCs or T cells enriched from blood (not recorded which). The sequence is built from TRBV19 and TRBJ1-2, and 10 junctional nucleotides match TRBD1. This receptor was obtained from a man aged 55 to 70 who had recovered from COVID-19. The DNA is TGTGCCAGTAGACTATCGACAGGGGGCGTCTATGGCTACACCTTC. It translates as CASRLSTGGVYGYTF.